This is a list of T cell receptor beta chains from one sample in a study of blood T cell repertoires in COVID-19. The repertoire was sequenced with immunoSEQ multiplex PCR; TCRdb's copy has only in-frame clones and lacks some. The table has about 190,000 clones, approximately 81% seen once; the top ten hold 4.9%. The sample taken for sequencing was peripheral blood. These TCRs come from an elderly woman with acute or convalescent COVID-19. CDR3s include the opening cysteine and the closing phenylalanine or tryptophan.

CDR3aa | v_gene
CASSSRAVSGNTIYF | TRBV13
CASSRTPQYRTELFF | TRBV4-3
CASSLRSGSADKLFF | TRBV5-4
CASSQSGTRTNEQFF | TRBV7-9
CASGPSDRAGYTF | TRBV5-1
CASSQGLIGNTIYF | TRBV4-2
CASSPRVSGANVLTF | TRBV6-5
CAWNVADRVRGYTF | TRBV30
CASSTSGYNEQFF | TRBV9
CASSLGSGQLYTEAFF | TRBV7-2
CASSLVSTSYQPQHF | TRBV7-2
CASSTFGQGIGEQYF | TRBV18
CASSESRSGANVLTF | TRBV6-1
CASGPGTAGKTQYF | TRBV28
CASSLGHTNTGELFF | TRBV5-1
CASSVGGVGATEAFF | TRBV9
CSVAASWQETQYF | TRBV29-1
CASSARTGGETQYF | TRBV7-9
CSASQGASNQPQHF | TRBV20-1
CASSPREGHPNEQFF | TRBV27
CASSILGTTSYGYTF | TRBV19
CASSYSTGLNQPQHF | TRBV6-2/TRBV6-3
CASSFILAEETQYF | TRBV5-1
CATSEYLPPTDTQYF | TRBV24-1
CASSVGSSKNNEQFF | TRBV9
CAFLAGEANEQFF | TRBV30
CASSQDRRSSYGYTF | TRBV4-3
CASSLAPRVKDGYTF | TRBV7-2
CASSPASPVYQPQHF | TRBV6-5
CASSPTGVGNQPQHF | TRBV5-4
CASLTRLLQETQYF | TRBV2
CASSVSPDRTSPLHF | TRBV9
CASSPSLRQNRNEKLFF | TRBV18
CASKTGDRAPLHF | TRBV19
CASSGVAGITDTQYF | TRBV5-1
CASSGGRLSTNEKLFF | TRBV25-1
CASRLNLRNSPLHF | TRBV6-5
CAIRGTWNSPLHF | TRBV10-3
CASSVTRGSYEQYF | TRBV7-2
CASSPLQENIQYF | TRBV7-2
CASSEAGARSYNEQFF | TRBV25-1
CASSFSPTGDQPQHF | TRBV7-2
CASSLGHDRGPTDTQYF | TRBV7-2
CASSPRGQSQPQHF | TRBV18
CASSVAAGRSYGYTF | TRBV9
CASSVATGYEQYF | TRBV9
CASSFGGASTDTQYF | TRBV5-1
CASRASGTYEQYF | TRBV25-1
CASRKYRGRAEAFF | TRBV10-1